These T cell receptor beta chains were read from a single sample in a study of patients and donors after allogeneic stem cell transplantation. TCRdb analysed the RT-PCR reads with MiXCR anew, one entry per CDR3 protein. In the table there are about 160,000 distinct CDR3 sequences, nearly 25% of which are singletons. The sample comprised blood, either unsorted or a sorted T cell fraction (not recorded which). These receptors were collected from a human donor who was either an allogeneic HSCT recipient or a stem cell or donor lymphocyte infusion donor (not recorded which). It is not recorded whose cells these are; they may come from a transplant donor. Each CDR3 is given with its conserved first and last residue. The order of the fields is clone size, V gene, J gene, CDR3 protein. Size is stated for part of the rows, as once, few or many counts, or as a class when the clone is expanded.

>NA|TRBV12-3/TRBV12-4|TRBJ2-2
CASSPRITGELFF
>NA|TRBV7-9|TRBJ2-1
CASSLIKGPWDEQFF
>NA|TRBV20-1|TRBJ2-7
CSATRGSYEQYF
>few|TRBV20-1|TRBJ2-2
CSASLAGPTGELFF
>few|TRBV29-1|TRBJ2-1
CSVAGTVINEQFF
>once|TRBV5-1|TRBJ2-7
CASSSAGLWYEQYF
>NA|TRBV7-8|TRBJ1-4
CASSPKRPPVGNEKLFF
>few|TRBV7-9|TRBJ1-3
CASSFDRALGNTIYF
>NA|TRBV5-1|TRBJ2-2
CASSSSLQGAGELFF
>many|TRBV9|TRBJ1-5
CASSVGGGNQPQHF
>NA|TRBV29-1|TRBJ2-7
CSVGISYEQYF
>NA|TRBV7-6|TRBJ2-4
CASSLGALDNIQYF
>NA|TRBV15|TRBJ1-2
CATSRGLRSGGYTF
>NA|TRBV12-3/TRBV12-4|TRBJ2-3
CASSQSGGGDTQYF
>few|TRBV30|TRBJ1-1
CAWSVPGQLNTEAFF
>few|TRBV29-1|TRBJ2-1
CSAMGGTSYNEQFF
>few|TRBV29-1|TRBJ2-1
CSVEGGLGPNNEQFF
>NA|TRBV25-1|TRBJ2-7
CASSEYPRSEQYF
>NA|TRBV12-3/TRBV12-4|TRBJ1-1
CASDGTGDTEAFF
>NA|TRBV20-1|TRBJ2-1
CSARDGWEEQFF
>NA|TRBV20-1|TRBJ2-1
CSAREGASGRVFDEQFF
>NA|TRBV12-3/TRBV12-4|TRBJ1-6
CASSPQTSSYNSPLHF
>NA|TRBV25-1|TRBJ2-7
CASSEFGTAYEQYF
>few|TRBV12-3/TRBV12-4|TRBJ1-5
CASSKDRDGNQPQHF
>few|TRBV25-1|TRBJ1-2
CASSEYIDLGYTF
>NA|TRBV20-1|TRBJ1-5
CSARDPGYNNQPQHF
>NA|TRBV18|TRBJ1-4
CASSPTTGMAGEFEKLFF
>NA|TRBV27|TRBJ1-1
CASRGYRVDTEAFF
>NA|TRBV27|TRBJ2-5
CASSDWAKTQYF
>NA|TRBV7-9|TRBJ2-3
CASSLVRTSTDTQYF
>few|TRBV7-8|TRBJ1-5
CASSSPTGSPFSNQPQHF
>few|TRBV4-3|TRBJ1-5
CASSQDLEGIGNQPQHF
>NA|TRBV24-1|TRBJ1-2
CATSAGGGYTF
>many|TRBV5-1|TRBJ1-1
CASSLAVSSNTEAFF
>few|TRBV12-3/TRBV12-4|TRBJ1-6
CASSLQVYNSPLHF
>once|TRBV20-1|TRBJ2-3
CSARIRGQVDTQYF